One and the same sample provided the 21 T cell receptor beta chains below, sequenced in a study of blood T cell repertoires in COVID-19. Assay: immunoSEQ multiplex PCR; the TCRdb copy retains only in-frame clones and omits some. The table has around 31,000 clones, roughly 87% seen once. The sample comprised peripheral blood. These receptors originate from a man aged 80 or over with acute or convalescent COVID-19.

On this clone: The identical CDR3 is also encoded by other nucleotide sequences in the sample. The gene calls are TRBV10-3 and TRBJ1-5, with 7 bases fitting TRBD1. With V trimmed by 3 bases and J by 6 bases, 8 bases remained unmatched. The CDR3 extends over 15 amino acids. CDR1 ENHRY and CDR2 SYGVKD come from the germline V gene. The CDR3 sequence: CAISEGDRVGQPQHF. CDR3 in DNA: TGTGCCATCAGTGAAGGAGACAGGGTGGGTCAGCCCCAGCATTTT.

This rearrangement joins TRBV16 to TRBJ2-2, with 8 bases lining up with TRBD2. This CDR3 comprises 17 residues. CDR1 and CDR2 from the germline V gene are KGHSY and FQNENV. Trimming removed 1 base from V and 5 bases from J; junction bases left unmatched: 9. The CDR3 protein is CASSQLSWQRETGELFF. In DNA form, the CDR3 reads TGTGCCAGCAGCCAATTAAGTTGGCAGCGGGAGACCGGGGAGCTGTTTTTT.

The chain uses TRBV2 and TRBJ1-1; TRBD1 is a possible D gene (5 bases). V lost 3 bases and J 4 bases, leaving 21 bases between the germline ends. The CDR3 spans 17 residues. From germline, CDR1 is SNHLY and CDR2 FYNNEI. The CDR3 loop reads CASSERRGGVSFTEAFF. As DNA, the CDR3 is TGTGCCAGCAGTGAGCGGAGGGGTGGTGTCAGTTTCACTGAAGCTTTCTTT.

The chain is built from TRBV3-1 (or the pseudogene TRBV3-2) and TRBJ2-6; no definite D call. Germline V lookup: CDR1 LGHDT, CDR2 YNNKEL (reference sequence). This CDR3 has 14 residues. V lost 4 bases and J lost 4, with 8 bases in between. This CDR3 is CASSPLQGANVLTF. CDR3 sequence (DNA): TGTGCCAGCAGCCCGCTACAGGGGGCCAACGTCCTGACTTTC.

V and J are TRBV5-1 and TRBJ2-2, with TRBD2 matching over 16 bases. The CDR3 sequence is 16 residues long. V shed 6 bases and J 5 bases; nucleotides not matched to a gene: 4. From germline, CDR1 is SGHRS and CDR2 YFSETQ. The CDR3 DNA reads TGCGCCAGCAAACCGGGACTAGCGGGAGGGACCGGGGAGCTGTTTTTT. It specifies CASKPGLAGGTGELFF.

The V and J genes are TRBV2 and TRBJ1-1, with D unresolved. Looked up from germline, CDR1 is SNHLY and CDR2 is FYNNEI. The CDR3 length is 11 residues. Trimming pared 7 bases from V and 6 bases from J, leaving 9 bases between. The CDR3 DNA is TGTGCCAGCAATCCGGGGTCTGAAGCTTTCTTT. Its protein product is CASNPGSEAFF.

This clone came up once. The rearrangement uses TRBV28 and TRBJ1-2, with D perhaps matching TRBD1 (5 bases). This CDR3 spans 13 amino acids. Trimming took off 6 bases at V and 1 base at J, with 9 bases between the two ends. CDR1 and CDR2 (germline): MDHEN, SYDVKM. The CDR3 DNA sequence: TGTGCCAGCAGCCGACAGTTTAACTATGGCTACACCTTC. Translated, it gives CASSRQFNYGYTF.

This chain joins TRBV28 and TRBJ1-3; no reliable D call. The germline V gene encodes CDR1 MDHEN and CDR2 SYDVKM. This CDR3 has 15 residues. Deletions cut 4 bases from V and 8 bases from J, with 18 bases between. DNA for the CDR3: TGTGCCAGCAGTTCTCCAGAAAACATCGATGACACCATATATTTT. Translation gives CASSSPENIDDTIYF. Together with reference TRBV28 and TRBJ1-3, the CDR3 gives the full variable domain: DVKVTQSSRYLVKRTGEKVFLECVQDMDHENMFWYRQDPGLGLRLIYFSYDVKMKEKGDIPEGYSVSREKKERFSLILESASTNQTSMYLCASSSPENIDDTIYFGEGSWLTVV.

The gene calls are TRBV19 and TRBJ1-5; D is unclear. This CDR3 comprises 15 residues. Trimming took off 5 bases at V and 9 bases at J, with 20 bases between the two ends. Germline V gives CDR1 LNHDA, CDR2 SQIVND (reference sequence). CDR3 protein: CASSLPQQVEGPQHF. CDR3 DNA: TGTGCCAGTAGTCTACCTCAACAAGTAGAGGGGCCCCAGCATTTT.

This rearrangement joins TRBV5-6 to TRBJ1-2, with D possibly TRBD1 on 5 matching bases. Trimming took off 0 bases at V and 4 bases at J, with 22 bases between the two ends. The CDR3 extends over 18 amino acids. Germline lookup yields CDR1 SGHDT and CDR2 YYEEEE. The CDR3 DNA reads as TGTGCCAGCAGCTTGGCGATTGGACGGGACTTCTGGGTCTATGGCTACACCTTC. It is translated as CASSLAIGRDFWVYGYTF. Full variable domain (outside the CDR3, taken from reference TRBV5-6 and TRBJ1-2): DAGVTQSPTHLIKTRGQQVTLRCSPKSGHDTVSWYQQALGQGPQFIFQYYEEEERQRGNFPDRFSGHQFPNYSSELNVNALLLGDSALYLCASSLAIGRDFWVYGYTFGSGTRLTVV.

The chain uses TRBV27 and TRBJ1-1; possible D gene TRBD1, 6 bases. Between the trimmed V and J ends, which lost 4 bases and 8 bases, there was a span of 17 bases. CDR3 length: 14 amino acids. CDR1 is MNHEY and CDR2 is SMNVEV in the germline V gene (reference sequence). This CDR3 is CASSWAGVLSEAFF. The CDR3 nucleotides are TGTGCCAGCAGTTGGGCAGGGGTGCTATCCGAAGCTTTCTTT.

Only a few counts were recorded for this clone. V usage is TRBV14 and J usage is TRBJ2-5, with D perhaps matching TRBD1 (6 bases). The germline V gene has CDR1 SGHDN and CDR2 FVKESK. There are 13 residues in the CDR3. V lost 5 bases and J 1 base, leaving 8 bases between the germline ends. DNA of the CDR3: TGTGCCAGCAGCTGGACAGCCCAAGAGACCCAGTACTTC. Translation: CASSWTAQETQYF. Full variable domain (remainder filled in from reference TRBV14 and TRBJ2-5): EAGVTQFPSHSVIEKGQTVTLRCDPISGHDNLYWYRRVMGKEIKFLLHFVKESKQDESGMPNNRFLAERTGGTYSTLKVQPAELEDSGVYFCASSWTAQETQYFGPGTRLLVL.

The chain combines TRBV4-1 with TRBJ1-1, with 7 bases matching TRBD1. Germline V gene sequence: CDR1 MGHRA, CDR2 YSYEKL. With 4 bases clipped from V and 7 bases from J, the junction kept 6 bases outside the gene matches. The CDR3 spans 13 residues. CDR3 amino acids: CASSLDRAGEAFF. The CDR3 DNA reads TGCGCCAGCAGCCTAGACAGGGCAGGTGAAGCTTTCTTT.

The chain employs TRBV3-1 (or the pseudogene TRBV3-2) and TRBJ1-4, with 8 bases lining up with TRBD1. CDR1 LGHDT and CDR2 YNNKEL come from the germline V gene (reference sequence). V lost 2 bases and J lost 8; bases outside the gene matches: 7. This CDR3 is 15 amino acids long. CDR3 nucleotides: TGTGCCAGCAGCCAACTTGGACAGGGTAGCGAAAAACTGTTTTTT. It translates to CASSQLGQGSEKLFF.

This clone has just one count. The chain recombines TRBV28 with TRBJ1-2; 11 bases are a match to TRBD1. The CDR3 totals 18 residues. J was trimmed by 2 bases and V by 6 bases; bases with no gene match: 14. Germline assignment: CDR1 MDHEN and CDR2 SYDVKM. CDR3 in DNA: TGTGCCAGCAGCTCCGGGACAGGGGGGGAACCGGGAAACTATGGCTACACCTTC. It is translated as CASSSGTGGEPGNYGYTF.

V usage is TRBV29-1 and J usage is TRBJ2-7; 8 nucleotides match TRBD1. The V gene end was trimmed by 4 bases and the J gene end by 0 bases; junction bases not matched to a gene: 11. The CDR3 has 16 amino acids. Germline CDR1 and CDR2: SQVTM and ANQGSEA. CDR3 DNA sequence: TGCAGCGTTGCTGACAGGGGAAAGGATGGCTCCTACGAGCAGTACTTC. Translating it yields CSVADRGKDGSYEQYF.

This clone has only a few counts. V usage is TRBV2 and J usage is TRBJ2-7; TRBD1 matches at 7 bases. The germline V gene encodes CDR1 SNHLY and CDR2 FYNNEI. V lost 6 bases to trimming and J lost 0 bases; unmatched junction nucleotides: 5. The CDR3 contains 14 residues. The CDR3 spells CASRADRPSYEQYF. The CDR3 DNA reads TGTGCCAGCAGGGCGGACAGGCCCTCCTACGAGCAGTACTTC.

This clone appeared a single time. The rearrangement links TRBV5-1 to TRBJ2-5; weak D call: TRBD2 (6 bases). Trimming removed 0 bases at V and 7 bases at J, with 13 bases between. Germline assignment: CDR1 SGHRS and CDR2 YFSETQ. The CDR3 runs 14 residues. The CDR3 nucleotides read TGCGCCAGCAGCTTGGGGCGGGGCCGTAGGACCCAGTACTTC. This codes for CASSLGRGRRTQYF.

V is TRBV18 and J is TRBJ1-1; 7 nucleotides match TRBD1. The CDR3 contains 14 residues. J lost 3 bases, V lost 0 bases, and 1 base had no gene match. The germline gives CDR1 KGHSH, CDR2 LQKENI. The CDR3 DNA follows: TGTGCCAGCTCACCACCAGGGGGCTACACTGAAGCTTTCTTT. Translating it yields CASSPPGGYTEAFF.

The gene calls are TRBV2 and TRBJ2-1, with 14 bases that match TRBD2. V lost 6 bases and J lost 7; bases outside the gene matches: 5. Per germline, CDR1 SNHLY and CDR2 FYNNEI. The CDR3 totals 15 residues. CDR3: CASRQGLAGVNEQFF. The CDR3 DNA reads TGTGCCAGCAGGCAGGGACTAGCGGGGGTAAATGAGCAGTTCTTC.

CDR3 in amino acids: CAISERQGEDEQYF. CDR3 bases: TGTGCCATCAGTGAGCGACAGGGAGAGGACGAGCAGTACTTC. The chain recombines TRBV10-3 with TRBJ2-7; the match to TRBD1 covers 7 bases. J gave up 5 bases and V 2 bases, and 6 bases lay outside the gene matches. The CDR3 runs to 14 residues. CDR1 ENHRY and CDR2 SYGVKD come from the germline V gene.